This T cell receptor (beta chain) was profiled in a study of blood T cell repertoires in COVID-19. Repertoires were generated with immunoSEQ multiplex PCR, while TCRdb's copy carries only in-frame clones and drops some. The data show approximately 440,000 clones, less than 95% seen once. Losses at the gene ends were 1 base for V and 5 bases for J; bases not matched to a gene: 23. The CDR3 length is 22 residues. Germline V gene data show CDR1 as KGHDR and CDR2 as SFDVKD. Participants were aged about 18 to 90 years, lived in about two dozen US areas, and enrolled virtually. Participants reported their clinical history, and cohort assignment relied on those reports. Recovered Cohort 3 donors showed two negative PCRs, clearance, or symptom resolution.

The chain links TRBV24-1 to TRBJ2-2; 8 positions agree with TRBD2. The sequenced sample consisted of PBMCs or T cells enriched from blood (not recorded which). The clonotype originates from a man younger than 30 who had recovered from COVID-19. As DNA, the CDR3 is TGTGCCACCAGTGATTTAGGGGGGGGGATGAGCGGGAGTTTCTTCGGGACCGGGGAGCTGTTTTTT. It is translated as CATSDLGGGMSGSFFGTGELFF.